This is a list of T cell receptor beta chains from one sample in a study of beta chain features in type 1 diabetes. Only in-frame clones appear in the TCRdb table, and some are missing; sequencing was by immunoSEQ multiplex PCR. Of about 450,000 clones in the sample, around 10% were seen once. The sequencing sample was made of naive CD4+ T cells from blood. The receptors were gathered from a woman under 30 in good health. Each CDR3 is given with its conserved first and last residue. A D gene is named only where the DNA matches it firmly. Only part of the rows carry a size: once, few, many, or a class if the clone is expanded.

J gene	V gene	clone size	D gene	CDR3 protein	CDR3 DNA
TRBJ1-2	TRBV5-4	-	-	CASSLGLGYNYGYTF	TGTGCCAGCAGCCTCGGGTTGGGGTATAACTATGGCTACACCTTC
TRBJ2-1	TRBV21-1	-	-	CASSKGDRAYNEQFF	TGTGCCAGCAGCAAAGGGGACAGGGCTTACAATGAGCAGTTCTTC
TRBJ1-1	TRBV29-1	few	-	CSVERGDTEAFF	TGCAGCGTTGAACGCGGAGACACTGAAGCTTTCTTT
TRBJ2-1	TRBV7-8	-	TRBD2	CASSFGLARNNEQFF	TGTGCCAGCAGCTTCGGACTAGCGAGGAACAATGAGCAGTTCTTC
TRBJ2-7	TRBV27	-	-	CASRRAGTTYEQYF	TGTGCCAGCAGGAGAGCGGGGACAACCTACGAGCAGTACTTC
TRBJ2-1	TRBV9	few	-	CASSPRPLSPVSGANEQFF	TGTGCCAGCAGCCCGAGACCCCTGTCGCCCGTTAGCGGAGCCAATGAGCAGTTCTTC
TRBJ2-7	TRBV25-1	-	TRBD2	CASRPRIAGRHEQYF	TGTGCCAGCAGGCCACGGATAGCGGGACGCCACGAGCAGTACTTC
TRBJ2-7	TRBV5-1	-	-	CASSRPSYEQYF	TGCGCCAGCAGCCGACCCTCCTACGAGCAGTACTTC
TRBJ2-5	TRBV27	few	-	CASGQPQETQYF	TGTGCCAGCGGACAGCCTCAAGAGACCCAGTACTTC
TRBJ2-3	TRBV7-2	few	TRBD1	CASSSDRGPDTQYF	TGTGCCAGCAGCTCCGACAGGGGACCAGATACGCAGTATTTT
TRBJ2-3	TRBV9	few	-	CASSPYSSIVADTQYF	TGTGCCAGCAGCCCCTATAGTAGCATTGTAGCAGATACGCAGTATTTT
TRBJ1-1	TRBV14	few	-	CASSQVYRSRTEAFF	TGTGCCAGCAGCCAAGTTTACAGGTCGAGAACTGAAGCTTTCTTT
TRBJ2-1	TRBV30	few	-	CAWIDNEQFF	TGTGCCTGGATAGACAATGAGCAGTTCTTC
TRBJ2-7	TRBV30	-	-	CAWTPPTRLSYEQYF	TGTGCCTGGACACCTCCAACTAGACTTTCCTACGAGCAGTACTTC
TRBJ2-4	TRBV23-1	many	TRBD2	CASSQQRGCIQYF	TGCGCCAGCAGTCAACAGCGGGGATGCATTCAGTACTTC
TRBJ1-1	TRBV30	many	TRBD1	CALRTGYTEAFF	TGTGCCCTCCGGACAGGGTACACTGAAGCTTTCTTT
TRBJ2-1	TRBV30	-	-	CAWSGGLRPNNEQFF	TGTGCCTGGAGCGGCGGCCTCCGCCCTAACAATGAGCAGTTCTTC
TRBJ1-1	TRBV9	few	-	CASSVVYGLPLLNTEAFF	TGTGCCAGCAGCGTAGTGTACGGACTGCCGTTACTGAACACTGAAGCTTTCTTT
TRBJ2-7	TRBV14	few	-	CASSQAVTAYEQYF	TGTGCCAGCAGCCAAGCCGTGACAGCCTACGAGCAGTACTTC
TRBJ1-5	TRBV2	-	TRBD1	CASSFGSGGGNQPQHF	TGTGCCAGCAGCTTCGGTTCAGGGGGGGGCAATCAGCCCCAGCATTTT
TRBJ2-4	TRBV7-2	few	TRBD1	CASSQGTVAKNIQYF	TGTGCCAGCAGCCAAGGGACAGTAGCCAAAAACATTCAGTACTTC
TRBJ2-1	TRBV15	-	TRBD2	CATSGLAGGPYNEQFF	TGTGCCACCAGCGGATTAGCGGGAGGGCCCTACAATGAGCAGTTCTTC
TRBJ1-1	TRBV7-2	few	-	CASSLEVFEAFF	TGTGCCAGCAGCTTAGAAGTATTCGAAGCTTTCTTT
TRBJ1-6	TRBV7-7	few	-	CASSLAGGDSPLHF	TGTGCCAGCAGCTTAGCGGGGGGGGATTCACCCCTCCACTTT
TRBJ2-1	TRBV10-3	few	-	CAISGTPRSFDNEQFF	TGTGCCATCAGTGGGACACCACGAAGCTTTGACAATGAGCAGTTCTTC
TRBJ2-1	TRBV7-7	-	TRBD1	CASSVTGTGDQFF	TGTGCTAGCAGCGTCACCGGGACAGGGGACCAGTTCTTC
TRBJ2-1	TRBV6-5	few	-	CASSGSSYNEQFF	TGTGCCAGCAGCGGGAGCTCCTACAATGAGCAGTTCTTC
TRBJ1-4	TRBV2	few	TRBD1	CASSLDRGGEKLFF	TGTGCCAGCAGCTTGGACAGGGGCGGTGAAAAACTGTTTTTT
TRBJ2-1	TRBV7-2	-	TRBD1	CASSLGGQVPNEQFF	TGTGCCAGCAGCTTAGGAGGACAGGTTCCTAATGAGCAGTTCTTC
TRBJ2-5	TRBV14	-	TRBD1	CASSHRRQGRRETQYF	TGTGCCAGCAGCCATAGACGACAGGGGAGAAGGGAGACCCAGTACTTC
TRBJ2-3	TRBV27	few	TRBD2	CASSSVAGSTDTQYF	TGTGCCAGCAGTTCTGTAGCGGGAAGCACAGATACGCAGTATTTT
TRBJ1-6	TRBV28	-	-	CASSLRVSPLHF	TGTGCCAGCAGTTTACGGGTTTCACCCCTCCACTTT
TRBJ2-1	TRBV7-9	-	-	CASSDRGDSSYNEQFF	TGTGCCAGCAGCGATCGCGGGGATAGCTCCTACAATGAGCAGTTCTTC
TRBJ1-2	TRBV7-2	-	-	CASRRDLTNYGYTF	TGTGCCAGTCGACGGGACCTCACTAACTATGGCTACACCTTC
TRBJ2-1	TRBV7-2	-	-	CASSLGVLNNEQFF	TGTGCCAGCAGCTTAGGGGTTTTGAACAATGAGCAGTTCTTC
TRBJ2-7	TRBV5-4	few	-	CASSFDRSSEQYF	TGTGCCAGCAGTTTTGACAGGTCAAGCGAGCAGTACTTC
TRBJ2-3	TRBV11-2	-	TRBD2	CASSPGTSGGALDTQYF	TGTGCCAGCAGCCCAGGGACTAGCGGGGGGGCCTTGGATACGCAGTATTTT
TRBJ1-1	TRBV7-9	few	-	CASSPYTEAFF	TGTGCCAGCAGCCCGTACACTGAAGCTTTCTTT
TRBJ1-4	TRBV6-5	-	TRBD1	CASSYSGQNNEKLFF	TGTGCCAGCAGTTACTCGGGACAGAATAATGAAAAACTGTTTTTT
TRBJ2-6	TRBV15	-	-	CATSRGTDGANVLTF	TGTGCCACCAGCAGAGGGACAGACGGGGCCAACGTCCTGACTTTC
TRBJ1-4	TRBV5-1	few	-	CASSLGTNEKLFF	TGCGCCAGCAGCTTGGGCACGAATGAAAAACTGTTTTTT
TRBJ2-3	TRBV4-3	few	-	CASSQDTYTDTQYF	TGCGCCAGCAGCCAAGATACCTACACAGATACGCAGTATTTT
TRBJ2-3	TRBV7-8	-	-	CASSPRTHTTDTQYF	TGTGCCAGCAGCCCACGGACCCATACCACAGATACGCAGTATTTT
TRBJ2-1	TRBV7-8	-	-	CASSLSGLVLGDEQFF	TGTGCCAGCAGCTTAAGCGGTCTAGTCCTTGGGGATGAGCAGTTCTTC
TRBJ2-1	TRBV19	few	TRBD1	CASSGDRVGKYNEQFF	TGTGCCAGTAGCGGTGACAGGGTCGGAAAATACAATGAGCAGTTCTTC
TRBJ1-6	TRBV6-1	-	-	CASRQGRDSPLHF	TGTGCCAGCCGTCAGGGGCGAGATTCACCCCTCCACTTT
TRBJ2-3	TRBV9	-	-	CASSGEVGTDTQYF	TGTGCCAGCAGCGGGGAAGTCGGCACAGATACGCAGTATTTT
TRBJ2-3	TRBV29-1	few	-	CSVEEGKSTDTQYF	TGCAGCGTTGAAGAAGGGAAGTCCACAGATACGCAGTATTTT
TRBJ2-7	TRBV15	many	-	CATSRARYEQYF	TGTGCCACCAGCAGAGCGAGATACGAGCAGTACTTC
TRBJ2-1	TRBV6-5	-	TRBD2	CASSTSGHIRFF	TGTGCCAGCTCGACTAGCGGGCACATACGGTTCTTC
TRBJ2-2	TRBV4-3	few	-	CASSQEAGDSTGELFF	TGCGCCAGCAGCCAAGAGGCGGGTGACAGCACCGGGGAGCTGTTTTTT
TRBJ2-1	TRBV5-1	few	TRBD1	CASSLGTEYNEQFF	TGCGCCAGCAGCCTCGGGACAGAGTATAATGAGCAGTTCTTC
TRBJ1-2	TRBV25-1	-	-	CASSEYILGRDYGYTF	TGTGCCAGCAGTGAATATATCTTGGGCAGGGACTATGGCTACACCTTC
TRBJ2-3	TRBV6-6	-	-	CASSLNRRTDTQYF	TGTGCCAGCAGTCTAAACAGGCGCACAGATACGCAGTATTTT
TRBJ1-1	TRBV4-3	few	-	CASSLNLRGRGNTEAFF	TGCGCCAGCAGTTTAAACTTACGGGGCAGGGGGAACACTGAAGCTTTCTTT
TRBJ1-1	TRBV14	-	-	CASSQSFGTLNTEAFF	TGTGCCAGCAGCCAATCTTTCGGGACCCTGAACACTGAAGCTTTCTTT